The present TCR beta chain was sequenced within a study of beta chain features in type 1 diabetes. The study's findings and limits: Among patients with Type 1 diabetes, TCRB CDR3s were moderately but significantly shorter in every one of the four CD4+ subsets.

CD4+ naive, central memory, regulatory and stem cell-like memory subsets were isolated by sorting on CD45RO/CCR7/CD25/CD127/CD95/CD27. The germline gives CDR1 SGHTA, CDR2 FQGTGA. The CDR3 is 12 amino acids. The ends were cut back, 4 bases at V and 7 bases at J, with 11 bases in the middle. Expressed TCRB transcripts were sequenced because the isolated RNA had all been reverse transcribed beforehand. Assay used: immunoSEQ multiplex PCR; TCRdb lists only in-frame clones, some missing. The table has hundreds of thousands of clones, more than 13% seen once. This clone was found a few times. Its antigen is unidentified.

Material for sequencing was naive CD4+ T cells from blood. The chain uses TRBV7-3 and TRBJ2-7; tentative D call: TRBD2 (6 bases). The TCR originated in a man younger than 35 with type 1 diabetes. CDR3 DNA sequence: TGTGCCAGCAGCTCCCCCGGGGGAGAGCAGTACTTC. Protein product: CASSSPGGEQYF.